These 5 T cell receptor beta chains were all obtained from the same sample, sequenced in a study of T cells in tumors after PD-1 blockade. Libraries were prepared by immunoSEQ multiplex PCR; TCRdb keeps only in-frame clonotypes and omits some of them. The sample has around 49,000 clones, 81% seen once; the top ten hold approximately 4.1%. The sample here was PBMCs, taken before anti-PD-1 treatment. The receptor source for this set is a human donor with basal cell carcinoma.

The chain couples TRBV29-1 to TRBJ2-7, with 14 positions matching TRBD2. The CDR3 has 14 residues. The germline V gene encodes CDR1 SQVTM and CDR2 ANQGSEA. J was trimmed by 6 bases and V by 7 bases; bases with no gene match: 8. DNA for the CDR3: TGCAGCGCCGTTAAGACTAGCGGGGGGGGCGAGCAGTACTTC. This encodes CSAVKTSGGGEQYF.

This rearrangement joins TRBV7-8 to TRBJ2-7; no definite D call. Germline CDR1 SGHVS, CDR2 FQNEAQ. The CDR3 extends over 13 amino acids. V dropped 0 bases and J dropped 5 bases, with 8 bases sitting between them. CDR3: CASSLAHSHEQYF. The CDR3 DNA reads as TGTGCCAGCAGCTTAGCGCACAGCCACGAGCAGTACTTC.

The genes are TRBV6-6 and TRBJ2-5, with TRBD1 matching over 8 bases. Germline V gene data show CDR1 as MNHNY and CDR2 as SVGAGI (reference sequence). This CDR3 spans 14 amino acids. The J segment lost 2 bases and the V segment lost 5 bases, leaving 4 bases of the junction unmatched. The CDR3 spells CASSLTGGQETQYF. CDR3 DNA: TGTGCCAGCAGTCTTACAGGGGGACAAGAGACCCAGTACTTC.

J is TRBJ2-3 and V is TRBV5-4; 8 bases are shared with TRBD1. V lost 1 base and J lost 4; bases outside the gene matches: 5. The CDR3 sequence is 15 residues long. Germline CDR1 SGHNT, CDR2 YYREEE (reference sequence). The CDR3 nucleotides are TGTGCCAGCAGCTTGAAGACAGGGGTACCAGATACGCAGTATTTT. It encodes CASSLKTGVPDTQYF.

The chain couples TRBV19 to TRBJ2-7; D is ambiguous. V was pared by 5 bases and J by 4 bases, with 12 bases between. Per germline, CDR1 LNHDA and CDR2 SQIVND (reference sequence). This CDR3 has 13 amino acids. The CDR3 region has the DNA TGTGCCAGTAGTGCCGGGCTTGATTACGAGCAGTACTTC. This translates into CASSAGLDYEQYF. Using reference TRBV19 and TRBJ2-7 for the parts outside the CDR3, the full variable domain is DGGITQSPKYLFRKEGQNVTLSCEQNLNHDAMYWYRQDPGQGLRLIYYSQIVNDFQKGDIAEGYSVSREKKESFPLTVTSAQKNPTAFYLCASSAGLDYEQYFGPGTRLTVT.